This T cell receptor beta chain was captured in a study of blood T cell repertoires in COVID-19. Study overall: The study drew acute and convalescent COVID-19 samples from the United States, Italy and Spain. Sources were T cells, B-cell-depleted T cells, or PBMCs; the material itself was cDNA or gDNA.

Per the original data handling: Estimates of nucleated cell counts were drawn from the amplification of reference gene primers. Assay: immunoSEQ multiplex PCR; the TCRdb copy retains only in-frame clones and omits some. V, J and clone size reflect that table, while D and trimming were determined from the DNA. This sample yields some 95,000 clones, of which about 90% are seen a single time; under 2% belongs to the top ten. CDR3 length: 14 residues. The J segment lost 17 bases and the V segment lost 1 base, leaving 11 bases of the junction unmatched. Germline V lookup: CDR1 SGHDN, CDR2 FVKESK. This TCR was recovered from a human donor with active COVID-19. The donor label of this sample is uncertain. The chain links TRBV14 to TRBJ1-6, with TRBD1 identical over 7 bases. Sample: peripheral blood. The CDR3 sequence: CASSQAYRDSIVHF. The DNA of the CDR3 is TGTGCCAGCAGCCAAGCTTACCGGGACAGCATCGTCCACTTT.